The 30 T cell receptor beta chains given below trace back to one sample, sequenced in a study of T-cell memory formation after mild COVID-19. From the 5' RACE reads, TCRdb called clonotypes with MiXCR, one entry per CDR3 protein. The profile covers approximately 340,000 distinct CDR3 sequences, with 13% appearing a single time and about 22% taken by the ten largest. The sample comprised PBMCs or a T cell subset sorted from them (not recorded which). These receptor sequences come from a man between 18 and 29 years old who had mild COVID-19 (a few samples of this study predate the infection). Cell type and time point are not known.

The chain is built from TRBV6-5 and TRBJ2-4; TRBD2 is a possible D gene (5 bases). Trimming removed 1 base at V and 2 bases at J, with 9 bases between. The CDR3 length is 15 residues. Looked up from germline, CDR1 is MNHEY and CDR2 is SVGAGI. Here the CDR3 reads CASSYYGESKNIQYF. The CDR3 region has the DNA TGTGCCAGCAGTTACTACGGGGAATCCAAAAACATTCAGTACTTC.

The chain employs TRBV9 and TRBJ2-3; unclear D gene. V was pared by 0 bases and J by 5 bases, with 4 bases between. The germline V gene has CDR1 SGDLS and CDR2 YYNGEE. The CDR3 totals 12 residues. For the CDR3, the DNA is TGTGCCAGCAGCGTAGGTATAGATACGCAGTATTTT. The encoded protein is CASSVGIDTQYF. The variable domain in full, with the rest retrieved from reference TRBV9 and TRBJ2-3, is DSGVTQTPKHLITATGQRVTLRCSPRSGDLSVYWYQQSLDQGLQFLIQYYNGEERAKGNILERFSAQQFPDLHSELNLSSLELGDSALYFCASSVGIDTQYFGPGTRLTVL.

The sample holds many counts of this clonotype. V and J are TRBV7-2 and TRBJ2-7; 8 bases match TRBD1. The V and J ends lost 5 bases and 3 bases, in that order; junction bases with no gene match: 6. CDR1 SGHTA and CDR2 FQGNSA come from the germline V gene. The CDR3 runs 14 residues. CDR3 sequence reads: CASSLGTGFYEQYF. CDR3 coding DNA: TGTGCCAGCAGCCTAGGGACAGGCTTCTACGAGCAGTACTTC.

The genes are TRBV11-2 and TRBJ2-3, with 11 bases matching TRBD2. Germline-derived CDR1 and CDR2 are SGHAT and FQNNGV. CDR3 length: 16 residues. Trimming took 5 bases from V and 6 from J; bases not matched to a gene: 10. CDR3 region: CASSPSSGGARDTQYF. In DNA, the CDR3 is TGTGCCAGCAGCCCAAGTAGCGGGGGGGCCCGGGATACGCAGTATTTT.

The genes are TRBV29-1 and TRBJ2-1; 7 nucleotides match TRBD1. V lost 4 bases, J lost 9 bases, and 9 bases stayed unmatched. From germline, CDR1 is SQVTM and CDR2 ANQGSEA. CDR3 size: 13 residues. The chain's CDR3 is CSVGLTGYLEQFF. The CDR3 nucleotides are TGCAGCGTTGGGCTGACAGGGTATCTTGAGCAGTTCTTC.

This clonotype was observed a handful of times. The chain combines TRBV5-1 with TRBJ2-1; TRBD2 agrees at 10 bases. Germline CDR1 reads SGHRS; CDR2 reads YFSETQ. V dropped 1 base and J dropped 7; count of bases not matched to a gene: 11. CDR3 length: 17 amino acids. The CDR3: CASSLRVGLAVRNEQFF. CDR3 nucleotides: TGCGCCAGCAGCTTGCGGGTAGGACTAGCGGTTAGGAATGAGCAGTTCTTC.

The gene calls are TRBV5-1 and TRBJ2-6, with a weak D call TRBD1 (6 bases). Germline V lookup: CDR1 SGHRS, CDR2 YFSETQ. This CDR3 has 18 amino acids. V shed 0 bases and J shed 3 bases, with 16 bases lying between them. CDR3 sequence (DNA): TGCGCCAGCAGCTTGGTTCCGGGACAAAGACTTGGGGCCAACGTCCTGACTTTC. Amino acid sequence: CASSLVPGQRLGANVLTF. Together with reference TRBV5-1 and TRBJ2-6, the CDR3 gives the full variable domain: KAGVTQTPRYLIKTRGQQVTLSCSPISGHRSVSWYQQTPGQGLQFLFEYFSETQRNKGNFPGRFSGRQFSNSRSEMNVSTLELGDSALYLCASSLVPGQRLGANVLTFGAGSRLTVL.

This clonotype was found a few times. The gene calls are TRBV20-1 and TRBJ2-6; TRBD1 agrees at 7 bases. Unmatched junction bases numbered 2, after V lost 4 bases and J lost 2 bases. Per the germline V gene, CDR1 is DFQATT and CDR2 is SNEGSKA (reference sequence). This CDR3 region has 14 residues. In DNA form, the CDR3 reads TGCAGTGCTACCCAGGGGGCTGGGGCCAACGTCCTGACTTTC. Translation: CSATQGAGANVLTF.

This chain links TRBV6-2 or TRBV6-3 with TRBJ1-2, with 10 bases that match TRBD1. The CDR3 totals 13 residues. Germline CDR1 reads MNHEY; CDR2 reads SVGEGT. Trimming removed 6 bases from V and 7 bases from J; junction bases left unmatched: 5. This chain's CDR3 is CASRPGQGTGYTF. CDR3 coding DNA: TGTGCCAGCAGGCCGGGACAGGGGACTGGCTACACCTTC.

The chain is built from TRBV18 and TRBJ1-4; D is uncertain. Deletions cut 4 bases from V and 0 bases from J, with 3 bases between. The CDR3 runs 13 residues. Germline loops: CDR1 KGHSH, CDR2 LQKENI. This chain's CDR3 is CASSQTTNEKLFF. In nucleotides, the CDR3 is TGTGCCAGCTCACAGACAACTAATGAAAAACTGTTTTTT.

This clonotype was detected ten times or more. The V call is TRBV29-1, the J call TRBJ1-1; D not certain. The CDR3 totals 12 residues. The V end was cut by 6 bases, the J end by 4 bases, with 12 bases between. Germline V gene sequence: CDR1 SQVTM, CDR2 ANQGSEA. The CDR3 loop reads CSVLTLGTEAFF. The CDR3 nucleotides are TGCAGCGTCCTGACCCTCGGCACTGAAGCTTTCTTT.

With regard to this clonotype: A single base separates this from a much larger clone, so it may be a read error. This chain joins TRBV5-1 and TRBJ2-2; D might be TRBD2 (6 bases). The germline V gene encodes CDR1 SGHRS and CDR2 YFSETQ. This CDR3 has 15 amino acids. CDR3 protein: CASRWGGANTGELIF. The CDR3 bases are TGCGCCAGCAGATGGGGCGGGGCGAACACCGGGGAGCTGATTTTT.

The genes are TRBV5-1 and TRBJ2-7; no clear D. Germline CDR1 and CDR2: SGHRS and YFSETQ. This CDR3 contains 15 residues. V shed 0 bases and J shed 2 bases, with 12 bases lying between them. CDR3 sequence reads: CASSLGIAGTYEQYV. For the CDR3, the DNA is TGCGCCAGCAGCTTGGGTATAGCTGGGACCTACGAGCAGTACGTC.

The chain has TRBV6-2 or TRBV6-3 and TRBJ2-2; tentatively, D is TRBD2 (5 bases). The CDR3 consists of 15 residues. Germline-derived CDR1 and CDR2 are MNHEY and SVGEGT. CDR3 bases: TGTGCTAGCCTTGTCCGTGGGCGAGGGACCGGGGAGCTGTTTTTT. It is translated as CASLVRGRGTGELFF.

DNA of the CDR3: TGTGCCAGCAGCTCTCGACTAGCGGGATTCTACAATGAGCAGTTCTTC. Protein sequence: CASSSRLAGFYNEQFF. The rearrangement joins TRBV6-2 or TRBV6-3 to TRBJ2-1, with TRBD2 identical over 11 bases. J gave up 3 bases and V 6 bases, and 7 bases lay outside the gene matches. CDR1 is MNHEY, CDR2 SVGEGT, per germline. The CDR3 loop spans 16 amino acids.

This clonotype was seen only a few times. V usage is TRBV5-1 and J usage is TRBJ2-6, with D tentatively TRBD1 or TRBD2 (5 bases each). V shed 7 bases and J shed 0 bases, with 17 bases lying between them. Per the germline V gene, CDR1 is SGHRS and CDR2 is YFSETQ. The CDR3 covers 17 residues. Written as DNA, the CDR3 is TGCGCCAGCCGGGACGGCCGTACCTTCTCTGGGGCCAACGTCCTGACTTTC. It yields the protein CASRDGRTFSGANVLTF.

There are a few counts of this clonotype. The CDR3 bases are TGTGCCAGTGCGCGGGCGTCCGAAACAGATACGCAGTATTTT. Its translation: CASARASETDTQYF. V is TRBV12-3 or TRBV12-4 and J is TRBJ2-3; tentative D call: TRBD2 (5 bases). The CDR3 is 14 residues long. V shed 9 bases and J shed 3 bases, with 16 bases lying between them.

This clonotype has more than one count but fewer than ten. The V call is TRBV6-6, the J call TRBJ1-6; D possibly corresponds to TRBD1 (5 bases). The CDR3 length is 15 residues. V lost 6 bases, J lost 14 bases, and 23 bases lay in between. Looked up from germline, CDR1 is MNHNY and CDR2 is SVGAGI (reference sequence). The CDR3 spells CASSLTQGRPAALHF. Written as DNA, the CDR3 is TGTGCCAGCAGCCTGACTCAGGGACGACCCGCCGCCCTCCACTTT.

The CDR3 sequence is CASRSSMGDPYEQYF. The CDR3 nucleotides are TGTGCCAGCAGATCATCCATGGGGGACCCCTACGAGCAGTACTTC. The V and J genes are TRBV5-5 and TRBJ2-7; D could derive from TRBD1 or TRBD2 (5 bases each). V was pared by 5 bases and J by 2 bases, with 17 bases between. The V gene's germline CDR1 is SGHKS and CDR2 YYEKEE (reference sequence). The CDR3 loop spans 15 amino acids.

The chain is built from TRBV5-1 and TRBJ2-1, with 7 bases identical to TRBD2. Germline CDR1 reads SGHRS; CDR2 reads YFSETQ. CDR3 length: 14 residues. With 2 bases clipped from V and 8 bases from J, the junction kept 7 bases outside the gene matches. CDR3 in DNA: TGCGCCAGCAGCTTTAGCGGGTTTCTGGATGAGCAGTTCTTC. It yields the protein CASSFSGFLDEQFF.

This chain joins TRBV30 and TRBJ1-1, with D unclear. The CDR3 is made up of 11 amino acids. Per the germline V gene, CDR1 is GTSNPN and CDR2 is SVGIG (reference sequence). V was trimmed by 2 bases and J by 4 bases, leaving 5 bases between them. The CDR3 coding sequence is TGTGCCTGGAGTTATCGCACTGAAGCTTTCTTT. Amino acid sequence: CAWSYRTEAFF.

This clonotype was observed a few times. This rearrangement joins TRBV24-1 to TRBJ2-5; 7 bases are shared with TRBD2. This CDR3 is 15 amino acids long. J lost 4 bases, V lost 4 bases, and 8 bases had no gene match. Germline values: CDR1 KGHDR, CDR2 SFDVKD. The CDR3 spells CATSDSGGTGETQYF. The CDR3 nucleotides read TGTGCCACCAGTGACTCCGGGGGGACCGGAGAGACCCAGTACTTC.

This clonotype has only a few counts. The gene calls are TRBV7-2 and TRBJ2-5; no firm D call. Trimming removed 8 bases from V and 5 bases from J, with 18 bases in between. CDR1 is SGHTA, CDR2 FQGNSA, per germline. The CDR3 is 14 amino acids. Here the CDR3 reads CASQRGIQLETQYF. The CDR3 nucleotides are TGTGCCAGCCAACGAGGCATCCAGCTGGAGACCCAGTACTTC. The full variable domain, rest sourced from reference TRBV7-2 and TRBJ2-5, is GAGVSQSPSNKVTEKGKDVELRCDPISGHTALYWYRQSLGQGLEFLIYFQGNSAPDKSGLPSDRFSAERTGGSVSTLTIQRTQQEDSAVYLCASQRGIQLETQYFGPGTRLLVL.

This clonotype was detected a few times. The rearrangement links TRBV2 to TRBJ1-1; 8 nucleotides agree with TRBD1. Per germline, CDR1 SNHLY and CDR2 FYNNEI. The CDR3 extends over 14 amino acids. With 6 bases clipped from V and 2 bases from J, the junction kept 5 bases outside the gene matches. The CDR3 coding sequence is TGTGCCAGCAGGAGGACAGGGACAAACACTGAAGCTTTCTTT. Its protein product is CASRRTGTNTEAFF.

In its sample, this clonotype was seen a few times. The genes are TRBV7-2 and TRBJ2-2; D possibly corresponds to TRBD2 (6 bases). The CDR3 has 14 residues. With 1 base removed from V and 7 bases from J, the gap between germline ends came to 10 bases. CDR1 and CDR2 (germline): SGHTA, FQGNSA. CDR3 coding DNA: TGTGCCAGCAGCTTAGTCCGGGAGATCGGGGAGCTGTTTTTT. This codes for CASSLVREIGELFF.

A note on this clonotype: A single base separates this from a much larger clone, so it may be a read error. V gene TRBV5-1 combines with J gene TRBJ2-3; D ambiguous. The CDR3 is 11 amino acids. CDR1 is SGHRS, CDR2 YFSETQ, per germline. The CDR3 loop reads CASRLEGAQYF. The DNA of the CDR3 is TGCGCCAGCAGATTGGAAGGAGCGCAGTATTTT.

This clonotype has ten or more counts. This chain links TRBV7-2 with TRBJ1-5; D is ambiguous. V was pared by 5 bases and J by 3 bases, with 14 bases between. This CDR3 is 15 amino acids long. Germline V gene sequence: CDR1 SGHTA, CDR2 FQGNSA. The CDR3 reads CASSRLSGVNQPQHF. CDR3 bases: TGTGCCAGCAGCCGCCTGAGTGGAGTCAATCAGCCCCAGCATTTT.

This clonotype turned up a few times. The genes are TRBV30 and TRBJ2-7, with D hard to call. The germline gives CDR1 GTSNPN, CDR2 SVGIG (reference sequence). This CDR3 is 11 amino acids long. With 0 bases removed from V and 7 bases from J, the gap between germline ends came to 7 bases. The CDR3 is CAWSVEREQYF. DNA for the CDR3: TGTGCCTGGAGTGTAGAGAGGGAGCAGTACTTC.

This clonotype was found many times. This chain joins TRBV11-2 and TRBJ2-3; 14 bases line up with TRBD2. The CDR3 length is 16 residues. Trimming removed 3 bases from V and 6 bases from J; junction bases left unmatched: 5. The germline V gene has CDR1 SGHAT and CDR2 FQNNGV. In DNA, the CDR3 is TGTGCCAGCAGCTTTGGACTAGCGGGGGGCTACGATACGCAGTATTTT. Encoded protein: CASSFGLAGGYDTQYF. Full variable domain (remainder filled in from reference TRBV11-2 and TRBJ2-3): EAGVAQSPRYKIIEKRQSVAFWCNPISGHATLYWYQQILGQGPKLLIQFQNNGVVDDSQLPKDRFSAERLKGVDSTLKIQPAKLEDSAVYLCASSFGLAGGYDTQYFGPGTRLTVL.

There are a few counts of this clonotype. This chain uses TRBV4-3 with TRBJ2-5; D may match TRBD1 or TRBD2 (6 bases each). CDR3 size: 13 residues. Germline V gene data show CDR1 as LGHNA and CDR2 as YSLEER. Trimming left V 4 bases short and J 7 bases short, with 13 bases between. The CDR3 is CASSLARGVTQYF. The DNA for the CDR3 is TGCGCCAGCAGCCTCGCTAGGGGGGTGACCCAGTACTTC.